This T cell receptor beta chain was captured by sequencing in a study of control samples from healthy donors and cancer patients. The CDR3 runs 15 residues. Germline V CDR1 and CDR2: MNHEY, SVGAGI. V shed 6 bases and J 2 bases; nucleotides not matched to a gene: 4. Profiling relied on immunoSEQ multiplex PCR, and the TCRdb table lists in-frame clones only, not all of them. The sample consists of under 150,000 clones, more than 75% of them appearing once. Sequenced material: blood. The chain is built from TRBV6-5 and TRBJ2-2; the match to TRBD2 covers 9 bases. The source of this sequence is a woman between 65 and 79 years old in good health. CDR3 DNA sequence: TGTGCCAGCAGACCGGGACTAGCCAACACCGGGGAGCTGTTTTTT. Amino acids: CASRPGLANTGELFF.